This T cell receptor beta chain was observed in a study of identical twins. Germline CDR1 MNHNS, CDR2 SASEGT. V lost 6 bases and J 0 bases, leaving 14 bases between the germline ends. The CDR3 sequence is 15 residues long. TCRdb redid the calling of the 5' RACE reads with MiXCR, one entry per CDR3 protein. The sample gives around 530,000 distinct CDR3 sequences, 13% to 15% of which show up once; less than 0.5% is in the top ten. These same data were also listed under a study on yellow fever vaccine responses in identical twins.

The specimen was CD4+ T cells sorted from blood. This sequence was found in a young woman in good health. The chain couples TRBV6-1 to TRBJ1-1; D gene uncertain. Here the CDR3 DNA reads TGTGCCAGCAGACTTATCCCCAGCGTGAACACTGAAGCTTTCTTT. Residues: CASRLIPSVNTEAFF.